A single sample is the source of the 13 T cell receptor beta chains below, sequenced in a study of identical twins. In TCRdb, the 5' RACE reads were re-called with MiXCR into one record per CDR3 protein. The sample lists more than 200,000 distinct CDR3 sequences, around 10% occurring once. The sample consisted of memory (CD45RO+) T cells sorted from blood. Receptors were obtained from a woman between 18 and 30 years old in good health.

The chain employs TRBV6-5 and TRBJ2-7; the D gene could be TRBD1 or TRBD2 (5 bases each). Per the germline V gene, CDR1 is MNHEY and CDR2 is SVGAGI. V lost 0 bases and J 5 bases, leaving 11 bases between the germline ends. This CDR3 comprises 14 residues. CDR3 protein: CASSYSHRGDEQYF. The CDR3 DNA reads TGTGCCAGCAGTTACTCGCACCGGGGCGACGAGCAGTACTTC.

This clonotype was seen a handful of times. The V call is TRBV7-6, the J call TRBJ2-7; 9 positions agree with TRBD1. Germline V lookup: CDR1 SGHVS, CDR2 FNYEAQ. The CDR3 extends over 15 amino acids. The trim removed 5 bases at V and 2 bases at J, leaving 7 bases unmatched. CDR3 in amino acids: CASSAIGTGTYEQYF. CDR3 in DNA: TGTGCCAGCAGCGCTATAGGGACAGGGACCTACGAGCAGTACTTC. Supplemented by reference TRBV7-6 and TRBJ2-7, the full variable domain reads GAGVSQSPRYKVTKRGQDVALRCDPISGHVSLYWYRQALGQGPEFLTYFNYEAQQDKSGLPNDRFSAERPEGSISTLTIQRTEQRDSAMYRCASSAIGTGTYEQYFGPGTRLTVT.

This clonotype turned up a few times. V usage is TRBV20-1 and J usage is TRBJ2-1; D possibly corresponds to TRBD2 (5 bases). Looked up from germline, CDR1 is DFQATT and CDR2 is SNEGSKA (reference sequence). V shed 3 bases and J shed 3 bases, with 9 bases lying between them. CDR3 length: 13 amino acids. CDR3 in DNA: TGCAGTGCTAGGAGGACTCTCTACAATGAGCAGTTCTTC. Protein product: CSARRTLYNEQFF.

This clonotype was recorded a few times. The gene calls are TRBV7-2 and TRBJ2-7; D may correspond to TRBD1 or TRBD2 (6 bases each). CDR3 size: 14 residues. V lost 5 bases and J 3 bases, leaving 14 bases between the germline ends. Germline CDR1 and CDR2: SGHTA and FQGNSA. CDR3: CASSPVGGVYEQYF. The DNA for the CDR3 is TGTGCCAGCAGCCCGGTGGGGGGCGTCTACGAGCAGTACTTC.

The J gene is TRBJ1-1, the V gene TRBV29-1; D is possibly TRBD1 (5 bases). Trimming took 7 bases from V and 3 from J, leaving 15 bases between them. Per the germline V gene, CDR1 is SQVTM and CDR2 is ANQGSEA. The CDR3 is made up of 13 amino acids. The CDR3 region has the DNA TGCAGCGCCAGGTGGGGCGGACACACTGAAGCTTTCTTT. Its protein product is CSARWGGHTEAFF. Using reference TRBV29-1 and TRBJ1-1 for the parts outside the CDR3, the full variable domain is SAVISQKPSRDICQRGTSLTIQCQVDSQVTMMFWYRQQPGQSLTLIATANQGSEATYESGFVIDKFPISRPNLTFSTLTVSNMSPEDSSIYLCSARWGGHTEAFFGQGTRLTVV.

This clonotype came up a few times. The rearrangement links TRBV20-1 to TRBJ2-7; 8 bases line up with TRBD1. Per germline, CDR1 DFQATT and CDR2 SNEGSKA (reference sequence). The J segment lost 4 bases and the V segment lost 6 bases, leaving 5 bases of the junction unmatched. The CDR3 length is 12 residues. The CDR3, as DNA: TGCAGTGCAACTCAGGGGGCTTACGAGCAGTACTTC. This translates into CSATQGAYEQYF.

At least ten counts were recorded for this clonotype. V is TRBV7-9 and J is TRBJ2-1, with 7 bases fitting TRBD2. CDR3 length equals 15 residues. CDR1 is SEHNR and CDR2 is FQNEAQ in the germline V gene (reference sequence). The J segment lost 5 bases and the V segment lost 7 bases, leaving 11 bases of the junction unmatched. The CDR3 nucleotides are TGTGCCAGCACCCTTACGGCTAGCGGTAACAATGAGCAGTTCTTC. Protein product: CASTLTASGNNEQFF.

The table lists this clonotype with a few counts. The CDR3 DNA is TGTGCCAGCACCGCATCTCAGACTAGCGGACGCCGGAGCACAGATACGCAGTATTTT. Its translation: CASTASQTSGRRSTDTQYF. The rearrangement joins TRBV12-3 or TRBV12-4 to TRBJ2-3, with 9 bases lining up with TRBD2. Trimming removed 7 bases from V and 0 bases from J; junction bases left unmatched: 17. The CDR3 consists of 19 residues.

V usage is TRBV15 and J usage is TRBJ1-1, with 7 bases lining up with TRBD1. CDR3 length equals 15 residues. V lost 0 bases and J lost 3; bases outside the gene matches: 4. Germline V gene sequence: CDR1 LNHNV, CDR2 YYDKDF (reference sequence). The CDR3 coding sequence is TGTGCCACCAGCAGAGACCCAGGGGGGTACACTGAAGCTTTCTTT. Residues: CATSRDPGGYTEAFF.

The table lists this clonotype with a few counts. V and J are TRBV4-2 and TRBJ2-5; D possibly matches TRBD1 or TRBD2 (5 bases each). The ends were cut back, 0 bases at V and 2 bases at J, with 22 bases in the middle. CDR3 length: 19 residues. Germline CDR1 is LGHNA and CDR2 is YNFKEQ. In DNA form, the CDR3 reads TGTGCCAGCAGCCAAGATCGGATTAGCGTCACAGGAGCACAAGAGACCCAGTACTTC. Protein: CASSQDRISVTGAQETQYF.

This clonotype was counted a single time. J is TRBJ2-7 and V is TRBV2; D perhaps matches TRBD2 (6 bases). Deletions cut 2 bases from V and 2 bases from J, with 13 bases between. CDR1 is SNHLY and CDR2 is FYNNEI in the germline V gene. The CDR3 sequence is 15 residues long. The CDR3 protein is CASSESIGGAYEQYF. The CDR3 DNA is TGTGCCAGCAGTGAATCAATTGGCGGGGCCTACGAGCAGTACTTC.

This chain links TRBV5-8 with TRBJ2-5, with 9 bases aligning to TRBD2. Losses at the gene ends were 1 base for V and 4 bases for J; bases not matched to a gene: 5. This CDR3 contains 15 residues. Looked up from germline, CDR1 is SGHTS and CDR2 is YDEGEE. This CDR3 reads CASSLWRGGRETQYF. For the CDR3, the DNA is TGTGCCAGCAGCTTGTGGCGGGGGGGAAGAGAGACCCAGTACTTC.

The chain has TRBV2 and TRBJ2-3, with 7 bases lining up with TRBD2. The V and J ends lost 8 bases and 8 bases, in that order; junction bases with no gene match: 16. This CDR3 contains 15 residues. Germline lookup yields CDR1 SNHLY and CDR2 FYNNEI. CDR3 loop: CASEASGVPGVTQYF. In nucleotides, the CDR3 is TGTGCCAGCGAGGCGAGCGGGGTCCCGGGAGTTACGCAGTATTTT.